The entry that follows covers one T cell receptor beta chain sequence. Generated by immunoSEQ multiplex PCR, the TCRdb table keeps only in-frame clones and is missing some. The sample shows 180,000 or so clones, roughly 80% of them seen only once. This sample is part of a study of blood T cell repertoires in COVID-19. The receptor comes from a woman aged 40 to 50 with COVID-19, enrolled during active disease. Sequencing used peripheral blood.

The CDR3 coding sequence is TGTGCCAGTAGTATAGATCGGCAGGGGGATCAGCCCCAGCATTTT. It codes for CASSIDRQGDQPQHF. V and J are TRBV19 and TRBJ1-5; 7 bases agree with TRBD1. CDR3 length: 15 residues. Germline V gives CDR1 LNHDA, CDR2 SQIVND (reference sequence). V was pared by 0 bases and J by 5 bases, with 4 bases of the junction left unmatched.